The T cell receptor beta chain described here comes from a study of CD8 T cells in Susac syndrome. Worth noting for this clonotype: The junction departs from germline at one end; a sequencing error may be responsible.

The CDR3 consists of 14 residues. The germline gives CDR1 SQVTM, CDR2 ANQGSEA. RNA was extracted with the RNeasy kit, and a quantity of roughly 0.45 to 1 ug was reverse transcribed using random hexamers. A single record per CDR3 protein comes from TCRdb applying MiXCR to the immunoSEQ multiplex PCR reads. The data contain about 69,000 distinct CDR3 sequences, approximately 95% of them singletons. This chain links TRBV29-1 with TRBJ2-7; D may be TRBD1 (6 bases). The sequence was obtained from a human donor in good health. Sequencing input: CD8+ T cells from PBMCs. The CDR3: CNVETTGASYEQYF. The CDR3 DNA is TGCAACGTTGAAACGACAGGAGCATCCTACGAGCAGTACTTC.